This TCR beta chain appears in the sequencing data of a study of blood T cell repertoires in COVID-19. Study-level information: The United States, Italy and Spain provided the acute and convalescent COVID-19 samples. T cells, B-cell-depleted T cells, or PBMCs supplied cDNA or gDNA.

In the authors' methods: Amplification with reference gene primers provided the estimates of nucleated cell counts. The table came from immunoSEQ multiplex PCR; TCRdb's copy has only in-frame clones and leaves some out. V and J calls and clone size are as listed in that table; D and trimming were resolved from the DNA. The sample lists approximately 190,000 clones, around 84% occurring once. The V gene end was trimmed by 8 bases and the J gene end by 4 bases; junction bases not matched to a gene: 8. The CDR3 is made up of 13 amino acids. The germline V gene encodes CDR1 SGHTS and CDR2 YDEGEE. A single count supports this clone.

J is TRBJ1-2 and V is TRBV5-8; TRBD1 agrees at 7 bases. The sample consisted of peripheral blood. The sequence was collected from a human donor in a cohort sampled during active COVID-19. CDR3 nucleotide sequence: TGTGCCAGGAAAAGAAGGGGGCTCTATGGCTACACCTTC. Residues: CARKRRGLYGYTF.